Presented here are 21 T cell receptor beta chains from one specimen sequenced in a study of cytomegalovirus exposure and HLA in healthy donors. Amplification used 60 Vbeta primers and 13 Jbeta primers. Produced via immunoSEQ multiplex PCR; TCRdb's table is partial and in-frame only. The data show under 200,000 clones, around three quarters seen once. The sequencing input was PBMCs. The receptors derive from a woman aged 45-65 years in good health and CMV-seronegative.

The chain combines TRBV6-6 with TRBJ2-7, with D perhaps matching TRBD1 (5 bases). CDR1 MNHNY and CDR2 SVGAGI come from the germline V gene (reference sequence). The CDR3 extends over 16 amino acids. Trimming left V 3 bases short and J 2 bases short, with 17 bases between. CDR3: CASSYRGQRPAYEQYF. CDR3 nucleotide sequence: TGTGCCAGCAGTTATAGGGGCCAGCGCCCGGCCTACGAGCAGTACTTC.

CDR3 nucleotide sequence: TGTGCCAGCAGCTTATCAGGGATGAACACTGAAGCTTTCTTT. Its protein is CASSLSGMNTEAFF. V and J are TRBV7-9 and TRBJ1-1; a weak D match, TRBD1 (5 bases). The V gene's germline CDR1 is SEHNR and CDR2 FQNEAQ (reference sequence). V lost 2 bases, J lost 0 bases, and 7 bases lay in between. This CDR3 is built from 14 residues.

This CDR3 reads CASSLGGRSNQPQHF. For the CDR3, the DNA is TGTGCCAGCAGTTTGGGGGGACGGAGCAATCAGCCCCAGCATTTT. The chain couples TRBV28 to TRBJ1-5, with a tentative D call TRBD1 (5 bases). The CDR3 consists of 15 residues. Trimming stripped 3 bases from V and 1 base from J, with 10 bases between. Germline assignment: CDR1 MDHEN and CDR2 SYDVKM.

The chain links TRBV6-6 to TRBJ1-1, with D hard to call. This CDR3 spans 14 amino acids. Germline V gene data show CDR1 as MNHNY and CDR2 as SVGAGI (reference sequence). The ends were cut back, 6 bases at V and 3 bases at J, with 14 bases in the middle. Here the CDR3 DNA reads TGTGCCAGCAGCCAACATCCGGGTTACACTGAAGCTTTCTTT. This gives the protein CASSQHPGYTEAFF.

The chain links TRBV6-6 to TRBJ1-1; no clear D gene. The V gene lost 0 bases and the J gene lost 1 base, with 9 bases spanning the gap. There are 15 residues in the CDR3. Per germline, CDR1 MNHNY and CDR2 SVGAGI (reference sequence). The CDR3 loop is CASSYSPERNTEAFF. The CDR3 bases are TGTGCCAGCAGTTACTCCCCGGAGAGGAACACTGAAGCTTTCTTT.

This clone was observed a single time. This chain joins TRBV2 and TRBJ2-3, with D possibly being TRBD1 (5 bases). Trimming left V 4 bases short and J 5 bases short, with 13 bases between. This CDR3 contains 14 residues. CDR1 and CDR2 from the germline V gene are SNHLY and FYNNEI. Here the CDR3 DNA reads TGTGCCAGCAGTGCTGGGGCTATTGGAGATACGCAGTATTTT. This gives the protein CASSAGAIGDTQYF. The full variable domain, rest sourced from reference TRBV2 and TRBJ2-3, is EPEVTQTPSHQVTQMGQEVILRCVPISNHLYFYWYRQILGQKVEFLVSFYNNEISEKSEIFDDQFSVERPDGSNFTLKIRSTKLEDSAMYFCASSAGAIGDTQYFGPGTRLTVL.

This clone was seen a handful of times. This chain links TRBV13 with TRBJ2-1; a weak D match, TRBD2 (5 bases). Per germline, CDR1 PRHDT and CDR2 FYEKMQ (reference sequence). V was pared by 1 base and J by 5 bases, with 15 bases between. The CDR3 runs to 16 residues. Here the CDR3 reads CASSLERTLSNNEQFF. CDR3 coding DNA: TGTGCCAGCAGCTTAGAAAGGACTCTATCTAACAATGAGCAGTTCTTC.

The chain employs TRBV9 and TRBJ2-1; a possible D gene is TRBD2 (5 bases). Trimming cost V 0 bases and J 4 bases, with 14 bases left between them. The CDR3 spans 16 residues. Germline lookup yields CDR1 SGDLS and CDR2 YYNGEE. The CDR3 reads CASSVGSAVGYNEQFF. CDR3 bases: TGTGCCAGCAGCGTAGGGTCAGCGGTTGGGTACAATGAGCAGTTCTTC.

This clone came up once. The same CDR3 can be traced to other DNA sequences in this sample. This CDR3 reads CASSLGFAGSYNSPLHF. CDR3 coding DNA: TGTGCCAGCAGCTTAGGGTTTGCGGGGTCCTATAATTCACCCCTCCACTTT. The chain couples TRBV11-2 to TRBJ1-6; no reliable D call. Germline V gene data show CDR1 as SGHAT and CDR2 as FQNNGV. The CDR3 has 17 residues. Trimming took 1 base from V and 1 from J, leaving 11 bases between them.

This rearrangement joins TRBV4-3 to TRBJ2-3; the match to TRBD2 covers 8 bases. Germline V lookup: CDR1 LGHNA, CDR2 YSLEER. V gave up 1 base and J gave up 3 bases; unmatched junction bases: 9. The CDR3 loop spans 17 amino acids. The CDR3 nucleotides are TGCGCCAGCAGCCAAGCCTACGGGGGGGCTATAACAGATACGCAGTATTTT. Its translation: CASSQAYGGAITDTQYF.

V gene TRBV5-4 combines with J gene TRBJ1-1; 9 bases map to TRBD1. The CDR3 contains 16 residues. J was trimmed by 1 base and V by 1 base; bases with no gene match: 5. The germline V gene encodes CDR1 SGHNT and CDR2 YYREEE (reference sequence). The DNA for the CDR3 is TGTGCCAGCAGCTTGTACCCGGGACAGGGGAACACTGAAGCTTTCTTT. It specifies CASSLYPGQGNTEAFF.

The chain has TRBV15 and TRBJ1-5; a possible D gene is TRBD1 (5 bases). Trimming stripped 1 base from V and 4 bases from J, with 8 bases between. This CDR3 spans 14 amino acids. Germline CDR1 and CDR2: LNHNV and YYDKDF (reference sequence). This CDR3 is CATSRAGVNQPQHF. The CDR3 DNA sequence: TGTGCCACCAGCAGAGCGGGGGTGAATCAGCCCCAGCATTTT.

This chain uses TRBV30 with TRBJ1-2, with a tentative D call TRBD1 (5 bases). Trimming took off 4 bases at V and 8 bases at J, with 17 bases between the two ends. Germline CDR1 GTSNPN, CDR2 SVGIG (reference sequence). This CDR3 is built from 13 residues. For the CDR3, the DNA is TGTGCCTGGAACTTAAACAGGTTCTGGGGCTACACCTTC. Translation gives CAWNLNRFWGYTF. Complete variable domain (other parts from reference TRBV30 and TRBJ1-2): SQTIHQWPATLVQPVGSPLSLECTVEGTSNPNLYWYRQAAGRGLQLLFYSVGIGQISSEVPQNLSASRPQDRQFILSSKKLLLSDSGFYLCAWNLNRFWGYTFGSGTRLTVV.

As regards this clone: In the same sample, other DNA sequences code for this CDR3. V gene TRBV28 combines with J gene TRBJ1-5, with 8 bases aligning to TRBD1. This CDR3 has 15 amino acids. After removal of 5 bases from V and 7 bases from J, the junction contained 10 bases not matched to a gene. Germline lookup yields CDR1 MDHEN and CDR2 SYDVKM. The CDR3: CASSRDRRTGQPQHF. The CDR3 DNA is TGTGCCAGCAGTAGGGACAGGCGGACGGGCCAGCCCCAGCATTTT. Variable domain in full (rest from reference TRBV28 and TRBJ1-5): DVKVTQSSRYLVKRTGEKVFLECVQDMDHENMFWYRQDPGLGLRLIYFSYDVKMKEKGDIPEGYSVSREKKERFSLILESASTNQTSMYLCASSRDRRTGQPQHFGDGTRLSIL.

CDR3 sequence: CAWSSGNTQYF. CDR3 in DNA: TGTGCCTGGAGCTCAGGGAATACGCAGTATTTT. The rearrangement uses TRBV30 and TRBJ2-3; a weak D match, TRBD1 (5 bases). Germline-derived CDR1 and CDR2 are GTSNPN and SVGIG (reference sequence). Trimming removed 3 bases at V and 7 bases at J, with 8 bases between. The CDR3 extends over 11 amino acids.

Concerning this clone: Different DNA sequences within this sample yield the same CDR3. The chain is built from TRBV28 and TRBJ1-5; D possibly corresponds to TRBD1 (6 bases). Trimming shortened V by 2 bases and J by 4 bases, and 12 bases separated the two germline ends. This CDR3 contains 15 residues. Germline loops: CDR1 MDHEN, CDR2 SYDVKM. CDR3: CASSLAGVTNQPQHF. CDR3 sequence (DNA): TGTGCCAGCAGTTTAGCAGGGGTCACAAATCAGCCCCAGCATTTT.

This clone came up a few times. The chain recombines TRBV27 with TRBJ1-2; TRBD1 might be the D (6 bases). The CDR3 runs to 14 residues. The germline V gene encodes CDR1 MNHEY and CDR2 SMNVEV (reference sequence). Trimming shortened V by 4 bases and J by 7 bases, and 16 bases separated the two germline ends. CDR3 DNA: TGTGCCAGCAGTTCGAGGGACACCTTGTTTGGCTACACCTTC. Translating gives CASSSRDTLFGYTF.

The chain employs TRBV28 and TRBJ1-5; D unresolved. The germline V gene encodes CDR1 MDHEN and CDR2 SYDVKM. CDR3 length equals 14 residues. V lost 3 bases and J lost 5, with 11 bases in between. The CDR3 nucleotides read TGTGCCAGCAGTTTCTTGACAATATATCAGCCCCAGCATTTT. It yields the protein CASSFLTIYQPQHF.

This chain links TRBV7-2 with TRBJ2-7; a weak D match, TRBD2 (6 bases). V dropped 3 bases and J dropped 0 bases, with 18 bases sitting between them. Looked up from germline, CDR1 is SGHTA and CDR2 is FQGNSA. The CDR3 has 17 residues. CDR3 DNA: TGTGCCAGCAGCTTTTACTCGGGCGGGATTGGCTCCTACGAGCAGTACTTC. It translates to CASSFYSGGIGSYEQYF.

The chain recombines TRBV28 with TRBJ1-4, with unresolved D. This CDR3 contains 15 residues. Germline V CDR1 and CDR2: MDHEN, SYDVKM. V was trimmed by 2 bases and J by 3 bases, leaving 10 bases between them. CDR3 in DNA: TGTGCCAGCAGTTTAGACGGGAGCTCTAATGAAAAACTGTTTTTT. It translates to CASSLDGSSNEKLFF.

This clone was seen a handful of times. The chain is built from TRBV19 and TRBJ2-2, with D possibly being TRBD2 (6 bases). Germline V lookup: CDR1 LNHDA, CDR2 SQIVND (reference sequence). V dropped 10 bases and J dropped 1 base, with 16 bases sitting between them. CDR3 length equals 15 residues. CDR3 protein: CATRPLALNTGELFF. The CDR3 bases are TGTGCCACTCGCCCCCTAGCGTTGAACACCGGGGAGCTGTTTTTT.